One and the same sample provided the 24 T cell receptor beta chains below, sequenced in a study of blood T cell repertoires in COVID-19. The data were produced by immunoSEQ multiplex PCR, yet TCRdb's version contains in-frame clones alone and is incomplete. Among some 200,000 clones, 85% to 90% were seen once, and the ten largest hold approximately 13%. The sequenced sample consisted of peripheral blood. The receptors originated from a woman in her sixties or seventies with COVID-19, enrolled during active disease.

The CDR3 protein is CASRDGGGDTNFNYGYTF. For the CDR3, the DNA is TGCGCCAGCAGAGATGGAGGGGGGGATACGAACTTCAACTATGGCTACACCTTC. The chain carries TRBV4-1 and TRBJ1-2, with D perhaps TRBD1 (6 bases). Germline loops: CDR1 MGHRA, CDR2 YSYEKL. The CDR3 covers 18 residues. Trimming took 6 bases from V and 2 from J, leaving 25 bases between them.

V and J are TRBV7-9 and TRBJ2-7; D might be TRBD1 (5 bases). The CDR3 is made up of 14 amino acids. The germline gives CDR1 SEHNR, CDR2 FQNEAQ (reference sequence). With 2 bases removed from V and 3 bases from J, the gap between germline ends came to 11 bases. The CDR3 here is CASSLRLDSYEQYF. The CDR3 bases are TGTGCCAGCAGCTTACGCCTTGACAGCTACGAGCAGTACTTC.

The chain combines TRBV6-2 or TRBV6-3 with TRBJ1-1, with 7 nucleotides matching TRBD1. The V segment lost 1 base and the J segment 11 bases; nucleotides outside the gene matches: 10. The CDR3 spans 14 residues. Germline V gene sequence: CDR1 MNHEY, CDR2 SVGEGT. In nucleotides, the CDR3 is TGTGCCAGCAGTTACTTTCCAGCAGGGGGTCCGGCTTTCTTT. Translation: CASSYFPAGGPAFF.

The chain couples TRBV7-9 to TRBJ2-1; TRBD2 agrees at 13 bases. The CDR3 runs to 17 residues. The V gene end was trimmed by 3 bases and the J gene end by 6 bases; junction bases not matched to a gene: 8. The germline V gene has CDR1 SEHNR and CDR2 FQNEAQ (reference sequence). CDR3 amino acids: CASSLLPGLAGSNEQFF. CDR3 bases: TGTGCCAGCAGCTTGCTACCGGGACTAGCGGGATCCAATGAGCAGTTCTTC.

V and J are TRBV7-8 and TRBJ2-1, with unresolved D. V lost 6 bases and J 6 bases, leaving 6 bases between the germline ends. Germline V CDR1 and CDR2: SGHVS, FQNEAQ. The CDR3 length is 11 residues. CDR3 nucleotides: TGTGCCAGCAGTGCTATCAATGAGCAGTTCTTC. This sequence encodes CASSAINEQFF.

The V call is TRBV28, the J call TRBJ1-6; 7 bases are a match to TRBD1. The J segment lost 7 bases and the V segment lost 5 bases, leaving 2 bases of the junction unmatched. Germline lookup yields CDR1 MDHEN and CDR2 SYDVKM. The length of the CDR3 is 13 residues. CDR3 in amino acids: CASSADRNSPLHF. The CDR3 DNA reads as TGTGCCAGCAGTGCGGACAGGAATTCACCCCTCCACTTT.

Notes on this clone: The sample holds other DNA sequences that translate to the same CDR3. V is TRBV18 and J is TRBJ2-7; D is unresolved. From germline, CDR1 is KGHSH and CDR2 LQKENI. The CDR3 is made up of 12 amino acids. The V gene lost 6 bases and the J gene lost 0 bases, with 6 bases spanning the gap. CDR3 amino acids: CASSPSSYEQYF. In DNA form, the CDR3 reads TGTGCCAGCTCCCCGAGCTCCTACGAGCAGTACTTC.

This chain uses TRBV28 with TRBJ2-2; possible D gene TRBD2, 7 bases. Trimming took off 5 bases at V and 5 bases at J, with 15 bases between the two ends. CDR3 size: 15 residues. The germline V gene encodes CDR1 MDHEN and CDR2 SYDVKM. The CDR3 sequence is CASSRTGRGTGELFF. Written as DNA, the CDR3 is TGTGCCAGCAGTCGAACAGGGAGGGGGACCGGGGAGCTGTTTTTT.

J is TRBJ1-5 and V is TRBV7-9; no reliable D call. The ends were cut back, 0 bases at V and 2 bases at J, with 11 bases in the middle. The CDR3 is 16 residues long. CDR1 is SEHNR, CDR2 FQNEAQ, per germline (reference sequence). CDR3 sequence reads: CASSLAEGPGNQPQHF. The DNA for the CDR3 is TGTGCCAGCAGCTTAGCGGAGGGTCCGGGCAATCAGCCCCAGCATTTT.

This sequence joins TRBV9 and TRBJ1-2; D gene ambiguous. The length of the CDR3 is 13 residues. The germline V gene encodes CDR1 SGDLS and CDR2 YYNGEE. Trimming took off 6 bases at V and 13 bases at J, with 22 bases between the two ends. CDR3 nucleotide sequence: TGTGCCAGCAATCCCCGCGGGTCCGATTCTCTCACCTTC. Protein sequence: CASNPRGSDSLTF.

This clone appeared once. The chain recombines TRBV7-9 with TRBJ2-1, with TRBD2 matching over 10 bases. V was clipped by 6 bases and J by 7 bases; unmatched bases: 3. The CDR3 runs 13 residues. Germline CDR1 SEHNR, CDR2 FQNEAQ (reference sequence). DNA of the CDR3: TGTGCCAGCAGTCGGACTAGCGGAAATGAGCAGTTCTTC. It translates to CASSRTSGNEQFF.

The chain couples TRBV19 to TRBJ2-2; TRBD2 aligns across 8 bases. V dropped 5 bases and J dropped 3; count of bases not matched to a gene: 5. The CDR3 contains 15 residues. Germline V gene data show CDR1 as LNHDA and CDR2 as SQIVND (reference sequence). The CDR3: CASSLGLVHTGELFF. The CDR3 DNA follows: TGTGCCAGTAGTCTGGGACTAGTACACACCGGGGAGCTGTTTTTT.

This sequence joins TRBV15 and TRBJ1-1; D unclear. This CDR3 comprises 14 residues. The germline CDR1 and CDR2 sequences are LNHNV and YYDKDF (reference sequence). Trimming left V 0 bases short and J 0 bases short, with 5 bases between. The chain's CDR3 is CATSRDQVNTEAFF. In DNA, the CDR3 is TGTGCCACCAGCAGAGACCAGGTGAACACTGAAGCTTTCTTT.

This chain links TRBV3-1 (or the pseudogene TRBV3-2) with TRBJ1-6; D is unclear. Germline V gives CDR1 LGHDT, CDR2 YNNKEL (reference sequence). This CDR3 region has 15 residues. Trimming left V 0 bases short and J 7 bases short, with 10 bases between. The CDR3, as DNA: TGTGCCAGCAGCCAAGAGAATCGAGGGAATTCACCCCTCCACTTT. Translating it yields CASSQENRGNSPLHF.

CDR3 sequence (DNA): TGCGCCAGCAGCAGGGGACAGGGCAACGTCCTGACTTTC. It specifies CASSRGQGNVLTF. The gene calls are TRBV5-1 and TRBJ2-6; 9 nucleotides agree with TRBD1. V was pared by 4 bases and J by 9 bases, with 2 bases of the junction left unmatched. The germline gives CDR1 SGHRS, CDR2 YFSETQ. The CDR3 is made up of 13 amino acids.

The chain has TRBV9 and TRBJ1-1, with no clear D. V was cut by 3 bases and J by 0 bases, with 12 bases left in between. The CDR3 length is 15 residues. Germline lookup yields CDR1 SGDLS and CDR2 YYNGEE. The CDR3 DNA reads TGTGCCAGCAGCGCGACAAAATCCATGAACACTGAAGCTTTCTTT. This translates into CASSATKSMNTEAFF.

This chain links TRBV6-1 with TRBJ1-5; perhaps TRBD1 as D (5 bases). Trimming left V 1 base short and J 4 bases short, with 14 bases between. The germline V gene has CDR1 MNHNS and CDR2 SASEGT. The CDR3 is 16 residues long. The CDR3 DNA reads TGTGCCAGCAGTGAAGGCAGCTTACGGGGGAATCAGCCCCAGCATTTT. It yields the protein CASSEGSLRGNQPQHF.

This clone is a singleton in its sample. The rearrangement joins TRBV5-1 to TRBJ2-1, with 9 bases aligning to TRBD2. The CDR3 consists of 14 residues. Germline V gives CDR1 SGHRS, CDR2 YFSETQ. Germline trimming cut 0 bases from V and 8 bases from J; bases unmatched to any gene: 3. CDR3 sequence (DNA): TGCGCCAGCAGCTTGGAAGCGGGAGGCGATGAGCAGTTCTTC. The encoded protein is CASSLEAGGDEQFF.

The CDR3 DNA reads as TGTGCCAGCAGCTCTCCCCAGGGACTAGCGTCCCGGAGGGGAACCGGGGAGCTGTTTTTT. Encoded protein: CASSSPQGLASRRGTGELFF. The V gene is TRBV9, the J gene TRBJ2-2; 10 nucleotides agree with TRBD2. This CDR3 comprises 20 residues. V gave up 4 bases and J gave up 5 bases; unmatched junction bases: 20. Germline V gene data show CDR1 as SGDLS and CDR2 as YYNGEE.

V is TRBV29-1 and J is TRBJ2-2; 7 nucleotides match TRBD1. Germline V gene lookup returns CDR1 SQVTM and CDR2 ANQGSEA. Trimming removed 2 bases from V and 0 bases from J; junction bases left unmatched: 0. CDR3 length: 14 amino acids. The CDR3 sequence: CSVEQGANTGELFF. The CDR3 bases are TGCAGCGTTGAACAGGGGGCGAACACCGGGGAGCTGTTTTTT.

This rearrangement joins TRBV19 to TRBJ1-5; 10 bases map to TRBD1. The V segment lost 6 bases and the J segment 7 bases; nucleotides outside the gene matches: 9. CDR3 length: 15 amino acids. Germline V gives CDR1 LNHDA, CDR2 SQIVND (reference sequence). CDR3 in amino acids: CASSPWTGGLQPQHF. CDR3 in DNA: TGTGCCAGTAGCCCCTGGACAGGGGGTTTGCAGCCCCAGCATTTT.

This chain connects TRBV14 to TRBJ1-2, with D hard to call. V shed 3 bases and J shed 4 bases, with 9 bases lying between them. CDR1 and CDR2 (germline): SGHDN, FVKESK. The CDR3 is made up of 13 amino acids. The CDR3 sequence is CASSQARGYGYTF. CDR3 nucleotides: TGTGCCAGCAGCCAGGCCCGCGGCTATGGCTACACCTTC.

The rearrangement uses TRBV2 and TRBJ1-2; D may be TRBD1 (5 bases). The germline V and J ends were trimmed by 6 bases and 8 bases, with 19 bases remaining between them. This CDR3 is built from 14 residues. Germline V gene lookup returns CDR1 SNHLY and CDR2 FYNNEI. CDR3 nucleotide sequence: TGTGCCAGCAGAACCTTTGGAGGGGTCGAGGGCTACACCTTC. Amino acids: CASRTFGGVEGYTF.

CDR3 coding DNA: TGTGCCAGCAGTTTATCAGGCAGGGGTATGAACACTGAAGCTTTCTTT. It specifies CASSLSGRGMNTEAFF. The rearrangement links TRBV28 to TRBJ1-1, with TRBD1 as a possible D gene (6 bases). The CDR3 extends over 16 amino acids. With 1 base removed from V and 0 bases from J, the gap between germline ends came to 12 bases. Germline V gene data show CDR1 as MDHEN and CDR2 as SYDVKM.